This T cell receptor beta chain came from a study of identical twins. Remarks on this clonotype: The antigen remains unidentified.

Study-wide results and limits: Not following the same donors, the study drew its conclusions from cross-sectional statistical analysis.

One entry per CDR3 protein, called by TCRdb with MiXCR from the 5' RACE reads. This sample carries around 1.7 million distinct CDR3 sequences, under 35% of them seen once, and the ten largest clones take 0.25% to 0.3%. The CDR3 loop spans 14 amino acids. The chain carries TRBV21-1 and TRBJ2-7. TRBV21-1 is a known pseudogene. This TCR was sampled from a newborn girl in good health. The material sequenced was cord blood. CDR3 DNA sequence: TGTGCCAGCAGCAATCCAGGGACCCCCTACGAGCAGTACTTC. The encoded protein is CASSNPGTPYEQYF.